This T cell receptor (beta chain) was documented in a study of blood T cells in healthy people across ages. A sample-barcoded 5' primer and a J-beta primer mix were used in a second PCR of roughly 6 to 11 cycles. TCRdb reprocessed the 5' RACE reads via MiXCR and lists one record per CDR3 protein. The repertoire holds 800,000 to 950,000 distinct CDR3 sequences, with 25% to 35% as singletons. This CDR3 is 17 amino acids long. Per the germline V gene, CDR1 is SEHNR and CDR2 is FQNEAQ (reference sequence). V lost 1 base and J 8 bases, leaving 23 bases between the germline ends. This same sample was also part of a study on T cells of mothers and their children. That investigation notes: Over 8 million reads per mother and roughly 3 million per child were obtained.

Source material: blood. The receptor was isolated from a woman in her thirties or forties in good health. The chain couples TRBV7-9 to TRBJ1-2; D gene unclear. The CDR3 here is CASSLGWVLPTELGYTF. CDR3 coding DNA: TGTGCCAGCAGCTTAGGATGGGTGCTCCCGACCGAGCTCGGCTACACCTTC.